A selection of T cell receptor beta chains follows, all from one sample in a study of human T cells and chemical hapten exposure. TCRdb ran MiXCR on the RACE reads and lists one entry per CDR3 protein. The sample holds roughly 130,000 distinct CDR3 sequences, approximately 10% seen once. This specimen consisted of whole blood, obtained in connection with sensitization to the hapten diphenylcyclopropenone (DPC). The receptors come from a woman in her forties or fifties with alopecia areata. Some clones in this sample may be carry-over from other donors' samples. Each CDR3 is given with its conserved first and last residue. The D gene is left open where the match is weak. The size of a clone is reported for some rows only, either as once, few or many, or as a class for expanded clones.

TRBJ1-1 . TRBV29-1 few TGCAGCACCCCAGGGGCTTTCTTT CSTPGAFF
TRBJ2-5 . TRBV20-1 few TGCAGTGCGCTGGACACGACTGGACAAGAGACCCAGTACTTC CSALDTTGQETQYF
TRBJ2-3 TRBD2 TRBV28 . TGTGCCAGCAGTTCAGGGACTAGCGGGAGTAGAGATACGCAGTATTTT CASSSGTSGSRDTQYF
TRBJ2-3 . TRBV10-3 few TGTGCCTCTCTAAGCGCAGATACGCAGTATTTT CASLSADTQYF
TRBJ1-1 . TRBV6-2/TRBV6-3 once TGTGCCAGCAGTTACGGGGGGGAAGCTTTCTTT CASSYGGEAFF
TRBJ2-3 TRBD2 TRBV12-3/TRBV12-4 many TGTGCCAGCAGTCCCAGCAGTCCGGGAGGGGGCACAGATACGCAGTATTTT CASSPSSPGGGTDTQYF
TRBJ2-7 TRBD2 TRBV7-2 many TGTGCCAGCAGCCTGGGGGCGGGAGGGCCGGAAGAGCAGTACTTC CASSLGAGGPEEQYF
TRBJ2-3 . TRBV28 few TGTGCCAGTCGACCCGCGCCCATGAGCACAGATACGCAGTATTTT CASRPAPMSTDTQYF
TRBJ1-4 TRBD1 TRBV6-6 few TGTGCCAGCAGTTATATGGCGGAGAGGGGGCATGAAAAACTGTTTTTT CASSYMAERGHEKLFF
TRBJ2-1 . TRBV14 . TGTGCCAGCAGCCAGTCCTGGCGGTTTTCCTACAATGAGCAGTTCTTC CASSQSWRFSYNEQFF
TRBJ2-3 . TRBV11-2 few TGTGCCAGCAGCTTAGAGGTTAGCACAGATACGCAGTATTTT CASSLEVSTDTQYF
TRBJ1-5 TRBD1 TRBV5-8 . TGTGCCTCACGGGACAGGGGGCTGCGCAATCAGCCCCAGCATTTT CASRDRGLRNQPQHF
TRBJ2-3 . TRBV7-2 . TGTGCCAGCTCCGGGATAGGGTCAGATACGCAGTATTTT CASSGIGSDTQYF
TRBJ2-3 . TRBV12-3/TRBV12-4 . TGTGCCAGCAGCAGTCGACGAACTAGCACAGATACGCAGTATTTT CASSSRRTSTDTQYF
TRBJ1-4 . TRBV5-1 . TGCGCCAGCAGCTTCGAACCTAATGAAAAACTGTTTTTT CASSFEPNEKLFF
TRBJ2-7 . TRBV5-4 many TGTGCCAGCTTGGGACCCGGGCCTTCTGGCTACGAGCAGTACTTC CASLGPGPSGYEQYF
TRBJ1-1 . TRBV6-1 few TGTGCCAGCACCCTATCAAACACTGAAGCTTTCTTT CASTLSNTEAFF
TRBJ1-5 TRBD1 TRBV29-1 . TGCAGCGTTTGGGACAGGGGCAATCAGCCCCAGCATTTT CSVWDRGNQPQHF
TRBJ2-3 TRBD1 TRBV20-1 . TGCAGTGCTAGCGCCCAGGGGGGCACAGATACGCAGTATTTT CSASAQGGTDTQYF
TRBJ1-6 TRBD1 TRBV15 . TGTGCCACCAGCAGAGAGGGACAGGGGAATTCACCCCTCCACTTT CATSREGQGNSPLHF
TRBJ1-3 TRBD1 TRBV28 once TGTGCCAGCAGTTTGGGACAGGACTACTCTGGAAACACCATATATTTT CASSLGQDYSGNTIYF
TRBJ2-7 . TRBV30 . TGTGCCTGGAGTGTAGGGCCAAGGGCCCCCTACGAGCAGTACTTC CAWSVGPRAPYEQYF
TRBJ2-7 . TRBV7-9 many TGTGCCAGCAGCTCGACGTCCTACGAGCAGTACTTC CASSSTSYEQYF
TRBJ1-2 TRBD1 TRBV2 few TGTGCCAGCAAGCCGGGACAGGGGGCCTATGGCTACACCTTC CASKPGQGAYGYTF
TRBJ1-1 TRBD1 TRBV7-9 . TGTGCCAGCAGTCCTAGGGGGCACACTGAAGCTTTCTTT CASSPRGHTEAFF
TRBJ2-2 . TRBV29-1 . TGCAGCGCTAAACGACAGGGAGGCACCGGGGAGCTGTTTTTT CSAKRQGGTGELFF
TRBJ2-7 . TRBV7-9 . TGTGCCAGCAAGTCAACAGGTTCCTACGAGCAGTACTTC CASKSTGSYEQYF
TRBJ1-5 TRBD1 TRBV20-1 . TGCAGTGCTAGGGGGACAGGTTTGGGTCAGCCCCAGCATTTT CSARGTGLGQPQHF
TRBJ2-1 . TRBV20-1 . TGCAGTGCGACTAGGGCCTTGGATGAGCAGTTCTTC CSATRALDEQFF
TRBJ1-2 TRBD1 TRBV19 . TGTGCCAGTAGTTTCACCGGGACAGGGGGCCCCCCCTATGGCTACACCTTC CASSFTGTGGPPYGYTF
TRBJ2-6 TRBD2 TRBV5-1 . TGCGCCAGCAGCTTGTCGGGGGGCTCTGGGGCCAACGTCCTGACTTTC CASSLSGGSGANVLTF
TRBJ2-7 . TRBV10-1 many TGCGCCAGCAGTGAGGGTTCGGACAACGAGCAGTACTTC CASSEGSDNEQYF
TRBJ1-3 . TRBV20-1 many TGCAGTGCTTACAACACGAGGAAGTCTGGAAACACCATATATTTT CSAYNTRKSGNTIYF
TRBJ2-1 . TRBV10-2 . TGCGCCAGCAGTGAACCTAGCCTAAACTACAATGAGCAGTTCTTC CASSEPSLNYNEQFF
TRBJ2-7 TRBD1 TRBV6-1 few TGTGCCAGCAGTCAGGACAGGGGGAGCTACGAGCAGTACTTC CASSQDRGSYEQYF
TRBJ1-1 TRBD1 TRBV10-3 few TGTGCCATCAGTGAGCGACAGGGATCGGACACTGAAGCTTTCTTT CAISERQGSDTEAFF
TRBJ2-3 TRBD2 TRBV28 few TGTGCCAGCAGTTTAGGACTAGCGGGATTTTTTTCAGATACGCAGTATTTT CASSLGLAGFFSDTQYF
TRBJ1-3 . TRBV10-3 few TGTGCCATCAGTCAAACAGGGATTGGAAACACCATATATTTT CAISQTGIGNTIYF
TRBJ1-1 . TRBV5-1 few TGCGCCAGCAGCTTGGATGATACCGTAAAAGCTTTCTTT CASSLDDTVKAFF
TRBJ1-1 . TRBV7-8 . TGTGCCAGCAGCTTAGCGGGGATCTTAGCTTTCTTT CASSLAGILAFF
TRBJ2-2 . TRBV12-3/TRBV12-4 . TGTGCCAGCAGTTTAGGTCCGGGGGTATCGGCCGGGGAGCTGTTTTTT CASSLGPGVSAGELFF
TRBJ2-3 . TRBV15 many TGTGCCACCAGGAACCGGGCCGCGGCAGATACGCAGTATTTT CATRNRAAADTQYF
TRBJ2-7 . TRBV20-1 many TGCAGTGCTCCACTAGGTTCAGTGGAGCAGTACTTC CSAPLGSVEQYF
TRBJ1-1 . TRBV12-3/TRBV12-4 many TGTGCCAGCAGACCCCAAACGGGGAACACTGAAGCTTTCTTT CASRPQTGNTEAFF
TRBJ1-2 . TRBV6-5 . TGTGCCAGCAGAGGGGACTCTGGAAGTGGCTACACCTTC CASRGDSGSGYTF
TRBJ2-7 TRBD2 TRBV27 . TGTGCCAGCGGGTCAAGACTAGCAGAAACCTACGAGCAGTACTTC CASGSRLAETYEQYF
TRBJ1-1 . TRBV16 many TGTGCCAGCAGCCAATCCCTTGAAGCTTTCTTT CASSQSLEAFF